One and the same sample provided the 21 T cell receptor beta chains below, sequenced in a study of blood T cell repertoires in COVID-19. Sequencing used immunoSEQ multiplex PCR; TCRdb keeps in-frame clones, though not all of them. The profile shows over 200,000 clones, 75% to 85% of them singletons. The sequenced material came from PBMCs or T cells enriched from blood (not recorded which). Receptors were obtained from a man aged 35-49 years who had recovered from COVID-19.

The DNA of the CDR3 is TGCGCCAGCAGCGTATCTGGCGGGGGGTTCCCCCAGTACTTC. Its protein is CASSVSGGGFPQYF. The chain recombines TRBV5-1 with TRBJ2-5, with TRBD2 identical over 8 bases. Germline V gives CDR1 SGHRS, CDR2 YFSETQ. Losses at the gene ends were 4 bases for V and 9 bases for J; bases not matched to a gene: 11. CDR3 length equals 14 residues.

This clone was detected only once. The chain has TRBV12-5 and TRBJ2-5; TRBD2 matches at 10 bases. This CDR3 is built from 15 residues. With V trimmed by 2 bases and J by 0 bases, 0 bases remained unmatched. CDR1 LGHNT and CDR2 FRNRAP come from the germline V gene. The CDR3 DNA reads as TGTGCTAGTGGTTTGACTAGCGGGGACCAAGAGACCCAGTACTTC. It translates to CASGLTSGDQETQYF.

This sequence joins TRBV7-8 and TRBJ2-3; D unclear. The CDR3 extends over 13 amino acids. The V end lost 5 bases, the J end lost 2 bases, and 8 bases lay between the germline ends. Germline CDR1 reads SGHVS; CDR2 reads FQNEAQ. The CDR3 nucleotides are TGTGCCAGCAGCCTAACTCACACAGATACGCAGTATTTT. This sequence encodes CASSLTHTDTQYF. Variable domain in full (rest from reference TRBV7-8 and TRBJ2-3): GAGVSQSPRYKVAKRGQDVALRCDPISGHVSLFWYQQALGQGPEFLTYFQNEAQLDKSGLPSDRFFAERPEGSVSTLKIQRTQQEDSAVYLCASSLTHTDTQYFGPGTRLTVL.

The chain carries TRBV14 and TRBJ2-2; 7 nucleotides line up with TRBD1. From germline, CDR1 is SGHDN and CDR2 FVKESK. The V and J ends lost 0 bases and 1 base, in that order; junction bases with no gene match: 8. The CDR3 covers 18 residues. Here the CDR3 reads CASSQERPWDRNTGELFF. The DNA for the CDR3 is TGTGCCAGCAGCCAAGAAAGGCCCTGGGACAGGAACACCGGGGAGCTGTTTTTT.

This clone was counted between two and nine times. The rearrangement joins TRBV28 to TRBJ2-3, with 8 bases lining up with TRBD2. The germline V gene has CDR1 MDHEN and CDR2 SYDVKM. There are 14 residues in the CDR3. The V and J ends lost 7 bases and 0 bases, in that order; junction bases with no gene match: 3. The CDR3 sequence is CASTPSGSTDTQYF. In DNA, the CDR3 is TGTGCCAGCACCCCTAGCGGGAGCACAGATACGCAGTATTTT.

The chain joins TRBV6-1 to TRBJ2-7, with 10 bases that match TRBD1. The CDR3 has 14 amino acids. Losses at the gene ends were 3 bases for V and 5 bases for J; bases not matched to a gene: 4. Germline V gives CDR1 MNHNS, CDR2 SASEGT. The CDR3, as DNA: TGTGCCAGCAGTGAGACAGGGGGCAGGGACGAGCAGTACTTC. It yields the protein CASSETGGRDEQYF.

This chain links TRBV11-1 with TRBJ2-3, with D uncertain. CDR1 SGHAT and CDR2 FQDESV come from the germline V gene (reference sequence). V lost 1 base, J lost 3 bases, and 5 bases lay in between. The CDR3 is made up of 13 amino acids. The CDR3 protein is CASSLGSTDTQYF. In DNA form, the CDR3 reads TGTGCCAGCAGCTTAGGTTCTACAGATACGCAGTATTTT.

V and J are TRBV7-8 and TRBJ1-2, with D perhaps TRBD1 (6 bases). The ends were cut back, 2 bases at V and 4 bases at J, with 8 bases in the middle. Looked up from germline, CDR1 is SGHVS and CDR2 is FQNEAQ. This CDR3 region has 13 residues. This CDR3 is CASSLLQGYGYTF. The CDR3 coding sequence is TGTGCCAGCAGCTTATTACAGGGCTATGGCTACACCTTC.

The CDR3 DNA is TGTGCCAGCAGCCAAGATAGGGGTCAGCCCCAGCATTTT. Its protein product is CASSQDRGQPQHF. V and J are TRBV3-1 (or the pseudogene TRBV3-2) and TRBJ1-5; possible D gene TRBD1, 5 bases. CDR1 is LGHDT, CDR2 YNNKEL, per germline (reference sequence). V shed 0 bases and J shed 6 bases, with 6 bases lying between them. This CDR3 region has 13 residues.

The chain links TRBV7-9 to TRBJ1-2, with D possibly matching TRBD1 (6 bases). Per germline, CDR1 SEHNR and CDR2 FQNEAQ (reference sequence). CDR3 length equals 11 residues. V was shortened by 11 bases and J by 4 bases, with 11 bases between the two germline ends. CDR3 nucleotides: TGTGCCCAGGGGTCTGGCTATGGCTACACCTTC. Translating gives CAQGSGYGYTF.

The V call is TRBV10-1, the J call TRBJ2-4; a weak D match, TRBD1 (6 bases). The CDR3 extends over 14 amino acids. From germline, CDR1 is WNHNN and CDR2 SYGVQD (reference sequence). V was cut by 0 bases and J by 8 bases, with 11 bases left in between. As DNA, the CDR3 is TGCGCCAGCAGTGAGTCAGGCAGGGGCCACATTCAGTACTTC. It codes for CASSESGRGHIQYF.

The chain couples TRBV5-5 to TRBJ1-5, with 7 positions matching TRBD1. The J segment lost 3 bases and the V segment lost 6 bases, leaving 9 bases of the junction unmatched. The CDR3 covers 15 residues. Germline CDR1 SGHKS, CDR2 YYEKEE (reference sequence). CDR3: CASTISTGINQPQHF. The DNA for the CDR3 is TGTGCCAGCACCATATCGACAGGGATCAATCAGCCCCAGCATTTT. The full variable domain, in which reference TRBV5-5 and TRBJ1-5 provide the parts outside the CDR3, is DAGVTQSPTHLIKTRGQQVTLRCSPISGHKSVSWYQQVLGQGPQFIFQYYEKEERGRGNFPDRFSARQFPNYSSELNVNALLLGDSALYLCASTISTGINQPQHFGDGTRLSIL.

CDR3 in DNA: TGTGCCAGCAGCCCAGCCCCGGGACAGGGTACCTACGAGCAGTACTTC. Encoded protein: CASSPAPGQGTYEQYF. The chain is built from TRBV27 and TRBJ2-7, with TRBD1 matching 9 bases. The germline V gene has CDR1 MNHEY and CDR2 SMNVEV (reference sequence). This CDR3 comprises 16 residues. The J segment lost 2 bases and the V segment lost 6 bases, leaving 11 bases of the junction unmatched.

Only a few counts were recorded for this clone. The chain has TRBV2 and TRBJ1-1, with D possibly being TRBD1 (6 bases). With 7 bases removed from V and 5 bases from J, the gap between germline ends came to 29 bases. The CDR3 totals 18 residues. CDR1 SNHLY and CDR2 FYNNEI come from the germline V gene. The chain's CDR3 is CASKTVSSRGWEGTEAFF. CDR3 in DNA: TGTGCCAGCAAAACCGTTAGTAGCAGGGGCTGGGAAGGGACTGAAGCTTTCTTT.

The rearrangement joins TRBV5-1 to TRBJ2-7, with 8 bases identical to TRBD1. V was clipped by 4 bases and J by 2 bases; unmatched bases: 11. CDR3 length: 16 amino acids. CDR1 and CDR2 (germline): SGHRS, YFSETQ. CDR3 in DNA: TGCGCCAGCAGCCGCCTTGGACAGGGTACTCCCTACGAGCAGTACTTC. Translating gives CASSRLGQGTPYEQYF. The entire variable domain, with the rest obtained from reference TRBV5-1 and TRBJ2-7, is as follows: KAGVTQTPRYLIKTRGQQVTLSCSPISGHRSVSWYQQTPGQGLQFLFEYFSETQRNKGNFPGRFSGRQFSNSRSEMNVSTLELGDSALYLCASSRLGQGTPYEQYFGPGTRLTVT.

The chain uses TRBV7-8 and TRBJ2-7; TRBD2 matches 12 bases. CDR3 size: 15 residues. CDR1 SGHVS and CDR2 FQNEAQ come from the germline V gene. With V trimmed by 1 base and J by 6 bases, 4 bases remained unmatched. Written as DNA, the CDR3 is TGTGCCAGCAGCTTAGGGACTAGCGGGACCGGCGAGCAGTACTTC. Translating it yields CASSLGTSGTGEQYF.

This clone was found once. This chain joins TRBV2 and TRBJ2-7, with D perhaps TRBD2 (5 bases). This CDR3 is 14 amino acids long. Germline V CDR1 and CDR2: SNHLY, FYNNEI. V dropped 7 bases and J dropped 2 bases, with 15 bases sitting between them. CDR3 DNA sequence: TGTGCCAGCACGGTCGAGGGAGTACCCTACGAGCAGTACTTC. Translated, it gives CASTVEGVPYEQYF.

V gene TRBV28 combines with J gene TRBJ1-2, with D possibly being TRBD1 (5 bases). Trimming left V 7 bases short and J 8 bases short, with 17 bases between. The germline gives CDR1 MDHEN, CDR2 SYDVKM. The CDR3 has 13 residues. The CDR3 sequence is CASTLGRSEGYTF. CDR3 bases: TGTGCCAGCACACTGGGGCGGTCGGAGGGCTACACCTTC.

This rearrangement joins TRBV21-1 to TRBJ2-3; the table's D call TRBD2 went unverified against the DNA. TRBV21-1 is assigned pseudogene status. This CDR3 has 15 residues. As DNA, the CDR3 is TGTGCCACCACCCCTATCCGGGGGAGACAAGATACGCAGTATTTT. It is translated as CATTPIRGRQDTQYF.

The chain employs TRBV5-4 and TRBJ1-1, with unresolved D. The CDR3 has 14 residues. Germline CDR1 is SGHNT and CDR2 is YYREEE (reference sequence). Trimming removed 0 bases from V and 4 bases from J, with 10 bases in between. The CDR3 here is CASSLDTGGTEAFF. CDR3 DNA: TGTGCCAGCAGCTTGGACACTGGAGGCACTGAAGCTTTCTTT.

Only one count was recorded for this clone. The CDR3 protein is CASSLGGALETQYF. The DNA for the CDR3 is TGCGCCAGCAGCTTGGGTGGGGCCTTGGAGACCCAGTACTTC. The chain combines TRBV5-1 with TRBJ2-5; TRBD1 might be the D (5 bases). Germline V gene sequence: CDR1 SGHRS, CDR2 YFSETQ. The length of the CDR3 is 14 residues. V was cut by 0 bases and J by 5 bases, with 11 bases left in between.